This T cell receptor beta chain appears in the sequencing data of a study of glioma-infiltrating T cells. This clonotype has ten or more counts. Antigen: not known. General study findings and limits: Above-expected tissue-blood divergence occurred in all gliomas, most in low-grade ones. Tissue and blood shared very few CDR3 sequences.

The CDR3 totals 13 residues. Trimming cost V 7 bases and J 5 bases, with 15 bases left between them. Germline V gene lookup returns CDR1 DFQATT and CDR2 SNEGSKA (reference sequence). TCR alpha and beta CDR3 regions were amplified from RNA using iRepertoire nested multiplex PCR. For one-step reverse transcription and amplification, about 85-400 ng of tissue mRNA or PBMC total RNA was used. TCRdb recomputed calls from the multiplex PCR reads with MiXCR, one row per CDR3 protein. The sample has some 110,000 distinct CDR3 sequences; roughly 25% are singletons. The material sequenced was glioma tissue, nonneoplastic brain tissue, or PBMCs (not recorded which). The genes are TRBV20-1 and TRBJ2-1, with a weak D call TRBD1 (5 bases). This receptor was taken from a human donor with low-grade glioma or glioblastoma, undergoing nonglioma brain surgery, or in good health (not recorded which). This CDR3 reads CSVWGKTNNEQFF. In DNA, the CDR3 is TGCAGTGTTTGGGGCAAAACTAACAATGAGCAGTTCTTC.